This T cell receptor beta chain appears in the sequencing data of a study of beta chain features in type 1 diabetes. As concerns this clone: Its antigen remains unidentified.

Reverse transcription of all isolated RNA meant that expressed TCRB transcripts were sequenced. This table comes from immunoSEQ multiplex PCR, and its TCRdb copy is limited to in-frame clones, with some not included. The table records under 70,000 clones, about 64% of them present only once. The study's findings and limits: Across all four CD4+ subsets, people with type 1 diabetes showed modestly shorter TCRB CDR3s.

Per germline, CDR1 SGHRS and CDR2 YFSETQ. This CDR3 spans 13 amino acids. The V and J ends lost 4 bases and 3 bases, in that order; junction bases with no gene match: 3. The chain combines TRBV5-1 with TRBJ1-1, with 7 positions matching TRBD1. This sequence was found in a woman in her 30s with type 1 diabetes. Sequencing was performed on stem cell memory CD4+ T cells from blood. This chain's CDR3 is CASSPGGDTEAFF. CDR3 nucleotides: TGCGCCAGCAGCCCAGGGGGTGACACTGAAGCTTTCTTT.